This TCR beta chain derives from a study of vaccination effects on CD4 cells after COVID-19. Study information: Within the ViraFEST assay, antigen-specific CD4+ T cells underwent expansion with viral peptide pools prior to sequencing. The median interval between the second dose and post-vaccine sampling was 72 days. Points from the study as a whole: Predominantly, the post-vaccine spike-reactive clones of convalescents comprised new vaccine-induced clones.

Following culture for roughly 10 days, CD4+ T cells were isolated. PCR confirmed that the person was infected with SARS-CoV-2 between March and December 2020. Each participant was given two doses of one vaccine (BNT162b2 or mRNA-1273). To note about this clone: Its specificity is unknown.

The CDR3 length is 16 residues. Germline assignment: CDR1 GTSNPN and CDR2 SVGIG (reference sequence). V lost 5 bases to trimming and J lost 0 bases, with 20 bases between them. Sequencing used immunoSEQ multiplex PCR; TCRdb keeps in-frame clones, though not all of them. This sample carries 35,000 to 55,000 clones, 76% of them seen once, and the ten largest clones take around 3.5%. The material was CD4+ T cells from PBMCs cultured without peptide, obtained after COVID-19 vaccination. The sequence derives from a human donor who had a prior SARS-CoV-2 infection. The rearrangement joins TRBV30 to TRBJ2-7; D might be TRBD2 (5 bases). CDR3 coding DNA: TGTGCCTGGGCCTCCCACGGGGTCAAATTCTCCTACGAGCAGTACTTC. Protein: CAWASHGVKFSYEQYF.